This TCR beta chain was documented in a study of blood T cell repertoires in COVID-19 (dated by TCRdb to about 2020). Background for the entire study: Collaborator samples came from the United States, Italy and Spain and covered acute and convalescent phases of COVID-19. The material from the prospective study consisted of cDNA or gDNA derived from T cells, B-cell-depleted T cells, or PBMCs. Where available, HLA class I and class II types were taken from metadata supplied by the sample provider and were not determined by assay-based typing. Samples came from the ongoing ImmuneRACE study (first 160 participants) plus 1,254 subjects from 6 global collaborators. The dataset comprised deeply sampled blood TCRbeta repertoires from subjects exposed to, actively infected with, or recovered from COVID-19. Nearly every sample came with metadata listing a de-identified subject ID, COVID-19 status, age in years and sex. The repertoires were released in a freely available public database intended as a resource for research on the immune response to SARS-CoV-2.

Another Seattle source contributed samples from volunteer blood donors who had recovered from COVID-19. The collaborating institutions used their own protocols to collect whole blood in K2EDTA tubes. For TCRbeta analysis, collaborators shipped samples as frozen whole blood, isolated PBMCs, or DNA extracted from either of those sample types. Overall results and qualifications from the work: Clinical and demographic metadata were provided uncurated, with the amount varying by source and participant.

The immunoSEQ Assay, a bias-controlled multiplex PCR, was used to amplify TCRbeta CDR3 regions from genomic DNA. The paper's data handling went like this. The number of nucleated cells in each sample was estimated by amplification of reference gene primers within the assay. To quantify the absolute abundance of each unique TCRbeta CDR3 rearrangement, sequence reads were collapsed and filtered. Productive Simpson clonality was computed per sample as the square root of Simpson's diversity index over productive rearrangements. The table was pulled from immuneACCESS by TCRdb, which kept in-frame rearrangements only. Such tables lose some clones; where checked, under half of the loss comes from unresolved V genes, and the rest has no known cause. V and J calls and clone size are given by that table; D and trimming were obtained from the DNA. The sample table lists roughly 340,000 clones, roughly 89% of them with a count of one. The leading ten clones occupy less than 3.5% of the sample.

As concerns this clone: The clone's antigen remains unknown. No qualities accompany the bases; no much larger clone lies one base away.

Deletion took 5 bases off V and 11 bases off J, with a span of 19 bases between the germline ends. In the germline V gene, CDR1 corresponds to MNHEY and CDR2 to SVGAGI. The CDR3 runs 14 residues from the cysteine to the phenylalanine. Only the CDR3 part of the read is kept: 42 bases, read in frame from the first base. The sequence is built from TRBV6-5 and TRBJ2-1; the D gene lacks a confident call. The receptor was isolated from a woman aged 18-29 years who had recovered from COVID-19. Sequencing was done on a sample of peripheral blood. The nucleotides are TGTGCCAGCAGTCCGATCCGTTTCAGGCCGCAGCAGTTCTTC. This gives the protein CASSPIRFRPQQFF.